This T cell receptor beta chain was recovered during a study of PD-1 and CTLA-4 blockade in melanoma. V shed 1 base and J shed 7 bases, with 5 bases lying between them. The CDR3 is 12 residues long. Germline CDR1 reads SEHNR; CDR2 reads FQNEAQ (reference sequence). Measured with immunoSEQ multiplex PCR; TCRdb has only the in-frame clones, and not every one. The sample yields 10,000 or so clones, 82% seen once. Sequenced here: CD8+ T cells from peripheral blood, sampled from a patient given anti-PD-1 treatment. This sequence was found in a human donor with melanoma. V is TRBV7-9 and J is TRBJ2-1; no clear D. This CDR3 reads CASSLGENEQFF. For the CDR3, the DNA is TGTGCCAGCAGCTTAGGAGAAAATGAGCAGTTCTTC.